This TCR beta chain was captured by sequencing in a study of blood T cell repertoires in COVID-19. Study overall: PBMCs, B-cell-depleted T cells, or T cells were the source of the cDNA or gDNA that made up the material.

This clone was seen just once. In assigning cohorts, the study relied on participant-reported clinical history. Either two negative PCRs, clearance, or symptom resolution qualified Cohort 3 donors as recovered. Some clones are missing from TCRdb's copy, which holds only in-frame ones; the method was immunoSEQ multiplex PCR. The sample shows approximately 400,000 clones, approximately 87% of them seen only once. Trimming stripped 5 bases from V and 10 bases from J, with 15 bases between. The CDR3 is 14 amino acids. The germline V gene has CDR1 LNHDA and CDR2 SQIVND (reference sequence). This TCR derives from a man aged 25 to 40 who had recovered from COVID-19. The sequenced material came from PBMCs or T cells enriched from blood (not recorded which). This chain links TRBV19 with TRBJ1-6; no clear D gene. The CDR3 nucleotides are TGTGCCAGTAGTTTCCCGGTTGCGGAGTCACCCCTCCACTTT. The encoded protein is CASSFPVAESPLHF. Full variable domain (outside the CDR3, taken from reference TRBV19 and TRBJ1-6): DGGITQSPKYLFRKEGQNVTLSCEQNLNHDAMYWYRQDPGQGLRLIYYSQIVNDFQKGDIAEGYSVSREKKESFPLTVTSAQKNPTAFYLCASSFPVAESPLHFGNGTRLTVT.